This TCR beta chain was captured in a study of cytomegalovirus exposure and HLA in healthy donors. Study results and caveats: In a later analysis, HLA-C alleles had the fewest associated TCRs, DRB1 alleles the most.

Comments on this clone: Its antigen is not known.

The CDR3 loop spans 14 amino acids. From germline, CDR1 is SGHDN and CDR2 FVKESK. With V trimmed by 6 bases and J by 5 bases, 8 bases remained unmatched. 60 Vbeta and 13 Jbeta primers were used in PCR. Clones were read by immunoSEQ multiplex PCR, and TCRdb kept only the in-frame ones, dropping some. The sample consists of about 190,000 clones, roughly four fifths of them appearing once. The V and J genes are TRBV14 and TRBJ1-2, with 8 bases that match TRBD1. Material for sequencing was PBMCs. The TCR was taken from a man aged 18 to 30 in good health and CMV-seronegative. The CDR3 bases are TGTGCCAGCAGGGACAGGGCCGATTCGTATGGCTACACCTTC. This translates into CASRDRADSYGYTF.